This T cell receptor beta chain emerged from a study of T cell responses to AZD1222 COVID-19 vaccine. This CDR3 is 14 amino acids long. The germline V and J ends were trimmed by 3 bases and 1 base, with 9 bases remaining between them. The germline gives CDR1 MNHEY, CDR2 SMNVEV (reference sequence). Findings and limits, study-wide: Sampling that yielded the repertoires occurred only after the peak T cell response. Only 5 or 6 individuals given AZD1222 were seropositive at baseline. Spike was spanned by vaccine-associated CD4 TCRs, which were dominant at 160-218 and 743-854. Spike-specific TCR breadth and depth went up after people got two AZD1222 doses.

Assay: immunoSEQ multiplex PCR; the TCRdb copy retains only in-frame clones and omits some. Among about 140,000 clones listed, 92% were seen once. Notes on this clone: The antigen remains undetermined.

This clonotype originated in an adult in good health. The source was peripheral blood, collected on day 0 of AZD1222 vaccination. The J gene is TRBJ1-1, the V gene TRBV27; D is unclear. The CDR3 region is CASSFSGGNTEAFF. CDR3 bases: TGTGCCAGCAGTTTCTCAGGAGGGAACACTGAAGCTTTCTTT.